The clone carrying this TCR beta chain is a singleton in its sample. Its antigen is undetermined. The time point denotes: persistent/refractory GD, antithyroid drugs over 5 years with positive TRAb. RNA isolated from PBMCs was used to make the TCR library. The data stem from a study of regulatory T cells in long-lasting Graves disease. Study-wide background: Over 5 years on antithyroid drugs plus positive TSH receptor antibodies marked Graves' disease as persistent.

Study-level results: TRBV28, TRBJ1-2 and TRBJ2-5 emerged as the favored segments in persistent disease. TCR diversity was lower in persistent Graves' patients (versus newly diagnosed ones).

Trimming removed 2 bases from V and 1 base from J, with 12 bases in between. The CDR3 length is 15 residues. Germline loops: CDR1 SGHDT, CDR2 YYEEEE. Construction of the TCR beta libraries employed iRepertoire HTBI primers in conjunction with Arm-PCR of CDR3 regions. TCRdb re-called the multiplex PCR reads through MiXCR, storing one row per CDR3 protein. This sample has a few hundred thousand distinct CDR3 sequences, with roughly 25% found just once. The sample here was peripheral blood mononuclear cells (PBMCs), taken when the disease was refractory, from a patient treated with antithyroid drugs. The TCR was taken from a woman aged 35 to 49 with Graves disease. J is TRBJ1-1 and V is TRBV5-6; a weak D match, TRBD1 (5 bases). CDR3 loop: CASSFPGLRNTEAFF. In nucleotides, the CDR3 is TGTGCCAGCAGCTTCCCGGGACTTAGGAACACTGAAGCTTTCTTT.